The sequence of this TCR beta chain was determined in a study of cytomegalovirus exposure and HLA in healthy donors. There are 12 residues in the CDR3. Germline V gives CDR1 SGHTA, CDR2 FQGTGA. The ends were cut back, 4 bases at V and 8 bases at J, with 11 bases in the middle. Note on this clone: Antigen specificity is unknown.

Points from the study as a whole: CMV antigen specificity was confirmed in vitro for a few CMV-associated chains. Some V segments could not be told apart, so they were left out, TRBV6-2 and TRBV6-3 among them. Reported findings show TCR beta sequences accurately forecast HLA-A and HLA-B alleles in most subjects. Common viral pathogens seemed to be connected with several of the most significant clusters, according to a later analysis.

Primers: 60 Vbeta forward and 13 Jbeta reverse. Here immunoSEQ multiplex PCR was the method, and the copy in TCRdb shows in-frame clones only, minus some. The sample totals 100,000 or so clones. The rearrangement joins TRBV7-3 to TRBJ1-1; D is unresolved. This clonotype was sampled from a man aged 50 to 59 in good health and CMV-seronegative. Input material: PBMCs. CDR3 sequence reads: CASSSREGEAFF. The DNA of the CDR3 is TGTGCCAGCAGCTCCCGAGAGGGCGAAGCTTTCTTT.